This T cell receptor (beta chain) was sequenced in a study of beta chain features in type 1 diabetes. Study at large: There were approximately 110,000,000 sorted cells examined across all samples. Study-wide points: All four CD4+ subsets of Type 1 diabetes patients contained TCRB CDR3s that were moderately but significantly shorter. TCRB repertoires of naive, central memory and Treg cells appeared more similar among patients than among healthy donors. Fewer insertions but more deletions were seen at VDJ junctions in type 1 diabetes patients.

Each sorted population was over 95% pure. Trimming removed 4 bases from V and 0 bases from J; junction bases left unmatched: 3. The CDR3 covers 15 residues. Germline V gene sequence: CDR1 LNHDA, CDR2 SQIVND (reference sequence). On this clone itself: The antigen remains unidentified.

Expressed TCRB transcripts were sequenced because the entire RNA isolate underwent reverse transcription. Profiled with immunoSEQ multiplex PCR; TCRdb holds only in-frame clones, not every one. This table holds roughly 100,000 clones, under 30% found once. V gene TRBV19 combines with J gene TRBJ1-5; TRBD1 agrees at 7 bases. This receptor was obtained from a woman aged 18-29 years with type 1 diabetes. The material sequenced was central memory CD4+ T cells from blood. The CDR3: CASSTQGVSNQPQHF. CDR3 bases: TGTGCCAGTAGTACCCAGGGGGTTAGCAATCAGCCCCAGCATTTT.